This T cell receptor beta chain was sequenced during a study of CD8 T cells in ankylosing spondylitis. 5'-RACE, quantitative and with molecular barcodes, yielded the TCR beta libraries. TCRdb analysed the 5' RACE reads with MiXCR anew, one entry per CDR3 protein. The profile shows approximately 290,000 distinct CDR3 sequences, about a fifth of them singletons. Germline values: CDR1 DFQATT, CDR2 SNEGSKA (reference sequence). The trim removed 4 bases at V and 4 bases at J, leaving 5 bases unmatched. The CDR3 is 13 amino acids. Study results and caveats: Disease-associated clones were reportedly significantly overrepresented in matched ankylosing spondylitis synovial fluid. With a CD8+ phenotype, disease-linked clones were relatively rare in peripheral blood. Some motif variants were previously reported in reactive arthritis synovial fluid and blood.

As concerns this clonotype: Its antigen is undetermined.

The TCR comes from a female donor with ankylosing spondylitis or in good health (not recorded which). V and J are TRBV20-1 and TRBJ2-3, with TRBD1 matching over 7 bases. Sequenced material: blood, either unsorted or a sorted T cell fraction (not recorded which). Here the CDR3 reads CSATDRAADTQYF. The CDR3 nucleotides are TGCAGTGCTACAGACAGGGCCGCAGATACGCAGTATTTT.